This T cell receptor beta chain stems from a study of post-analysis software for immune sequencing data. In the study overall: Disease courses included relapsing-remitting, secondary progressive and progressive-relapsing multiple sclerosis. Study-level results: Those with multiple sclerosis, the patient group, showed significantly lower normalized Chao1 diversity than controls. Four or five TRBV segments (TRBV5-6, TRBV5-1 and TRBV20-1 among them) occurred more frequently in patients than in controls. Samples made in the same batch grouped tightly together by F measure.

Presence of unique molecular identifiers characterized the TCR beta cDNA libraries. Each sample of about 0.9 to 10 million input T cells yielded roughly 500,000 cDNA molecules, so each molecule approximated one T cell. TCRdb reanalysed the PCR reads using MiXCR and keeps one entry per CDR3 protein. The sample contains fewer than 850,000 distinct CDR3 sequences, less than 35% of which appear only once. The V gene's germline CDR1 is SGHRS and CDR2 YFSETQ. V lost 4 bases, J lost 14 bases, and 16 bases lay in between. The CDR3 has 13 residues. As regards this clonotype: What it binds is not known.

The TCR comes from a girl aged 5-17 years with multiple sclerosis. The sample consisted of blood. J is TRBJ1-6 and V is TRBV5-1; possibly TRBD1 for D (5 bases). CDR3 DNA sequence: TGCGCCAGCAGCCCCCGGGACCGAGTTGCCCTCCACTTT. Translating it yields CASSPRDRVALHF.